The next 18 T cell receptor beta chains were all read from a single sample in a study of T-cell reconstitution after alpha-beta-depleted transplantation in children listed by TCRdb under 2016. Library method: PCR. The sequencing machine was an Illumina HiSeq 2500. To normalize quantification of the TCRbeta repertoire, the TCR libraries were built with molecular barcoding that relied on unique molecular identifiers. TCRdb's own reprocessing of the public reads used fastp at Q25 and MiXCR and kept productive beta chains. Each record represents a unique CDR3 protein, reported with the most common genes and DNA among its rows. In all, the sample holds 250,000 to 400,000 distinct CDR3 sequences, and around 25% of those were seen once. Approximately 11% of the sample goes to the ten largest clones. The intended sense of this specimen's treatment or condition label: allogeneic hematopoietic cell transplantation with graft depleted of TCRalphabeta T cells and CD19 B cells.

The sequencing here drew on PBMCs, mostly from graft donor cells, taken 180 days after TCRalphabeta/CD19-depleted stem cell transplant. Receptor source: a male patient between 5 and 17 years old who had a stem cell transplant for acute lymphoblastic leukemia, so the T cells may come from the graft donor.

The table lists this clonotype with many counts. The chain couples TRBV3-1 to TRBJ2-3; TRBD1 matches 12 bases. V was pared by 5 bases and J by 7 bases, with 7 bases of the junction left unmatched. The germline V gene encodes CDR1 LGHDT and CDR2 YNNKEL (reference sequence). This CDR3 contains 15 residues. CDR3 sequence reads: CASSYRDRGRNTQYF. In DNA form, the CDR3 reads TGTGCCAGCAGCTACCGGGACAGGGGGCGGAATACGCAGTATTTT.

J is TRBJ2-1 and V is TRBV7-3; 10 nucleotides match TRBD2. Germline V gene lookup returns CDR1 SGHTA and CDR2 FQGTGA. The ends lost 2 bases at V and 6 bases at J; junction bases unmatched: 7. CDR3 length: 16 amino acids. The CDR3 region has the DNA TGTGCCAGCAGCTTACTAGGGCTAGCGGGAGTCAATGAGCAGTTCTTC. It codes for CASSLLGLAGVNEQFF. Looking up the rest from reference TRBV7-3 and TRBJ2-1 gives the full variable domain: GAGVSQTPSNKVTEKGKYVELRCDPISGHTALYWYRQSLGQGPEFLIYFQGTGAADDSGLPNDRFFAVRPEGSVSTLKIQRTERGDSAVYLCASSLLGLAGVNEQFFGPGTRLTVL.

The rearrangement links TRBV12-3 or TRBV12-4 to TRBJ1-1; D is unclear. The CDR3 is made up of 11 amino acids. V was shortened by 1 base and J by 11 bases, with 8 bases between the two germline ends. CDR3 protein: CASSLGPTAFF. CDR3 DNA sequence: TGTGCCAGCAGTTTAGGACCAACTGCTTTCTTT.

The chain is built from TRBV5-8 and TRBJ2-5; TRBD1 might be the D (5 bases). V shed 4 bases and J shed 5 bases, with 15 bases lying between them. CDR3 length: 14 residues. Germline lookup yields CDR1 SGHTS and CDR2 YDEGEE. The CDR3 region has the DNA TGTGCCAGCAGCCGCCGCAGGGTGCCGGAGACCCAGTACTTC. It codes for CASSRRRVPETQYF.

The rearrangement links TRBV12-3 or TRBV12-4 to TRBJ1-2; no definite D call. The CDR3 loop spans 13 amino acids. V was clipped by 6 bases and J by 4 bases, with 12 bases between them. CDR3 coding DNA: TGTGCCAGCAGGGCGACCCGGGGCTATGGCTACACCTTC. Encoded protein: CASRATRGYGYTF.

Written as DNA, the CDR3 is TGCGCCAGCAGCCAAGGCCGAACCTACGAGCAGTACTTC. Amino acids: CASSQGRTYEQYF. This chain connects TRBV4-1 to TRBJ2-7; no reliable D call. Per germline, CDR1 MGHRA and CDR2 YSYEKL. The CDR3 has 13 residues. V lost 1 base and J 2 bases, leaving 6 bases between the germline ends.

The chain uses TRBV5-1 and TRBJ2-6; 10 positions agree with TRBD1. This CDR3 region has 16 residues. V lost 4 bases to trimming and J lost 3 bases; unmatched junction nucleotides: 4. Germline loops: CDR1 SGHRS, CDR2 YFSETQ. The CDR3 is CASSLRDRGGANVLTF. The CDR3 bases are TGCGCCAGCAGCCTCCGGGACAGGGGTGGGGCCAACGTCCTGACTTTC.

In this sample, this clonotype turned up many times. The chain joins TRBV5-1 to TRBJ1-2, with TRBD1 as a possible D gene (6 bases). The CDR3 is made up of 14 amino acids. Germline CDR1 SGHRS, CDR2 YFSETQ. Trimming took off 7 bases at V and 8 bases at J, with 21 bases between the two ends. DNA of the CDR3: TGCGCCAGCGCTCGGGGGGCCTCCGGAGGAGGCTACACCTTC. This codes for CASARGASGGGYTF.

The CDR3 DNA sequence: TGCAGTGCTAGAGATTGGACAGGGAACTATGGCTACACCTTC. This encodes CSARDWTGNYGYTF. The chain carries TRBV20-1 and TRBJ1-2, with 8 bases fitting TRBD1. Trimming at V came to 0 bases and at J to 2 bases, leaving 2 bases not matched to a gene. Germline CDR1 DFQATT, CDR2 SNEGSKA (reference sequence). There are 14 residues in the CDR3.

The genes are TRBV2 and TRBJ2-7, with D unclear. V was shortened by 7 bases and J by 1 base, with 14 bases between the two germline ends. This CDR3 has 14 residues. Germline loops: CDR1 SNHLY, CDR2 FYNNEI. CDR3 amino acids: CASTRFDSSYEQYF. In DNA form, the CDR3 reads TGTGCCAGCACCCGGTTCGACTCATCCTACGAGCAGTACTTC.

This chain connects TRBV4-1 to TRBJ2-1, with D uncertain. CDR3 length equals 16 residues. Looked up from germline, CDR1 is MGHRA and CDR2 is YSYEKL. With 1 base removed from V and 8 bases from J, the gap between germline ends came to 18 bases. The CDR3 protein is CASSQGLETKVYEQFF. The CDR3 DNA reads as TGCGCCAGCAGCCAAGGGCTGGAGACAAAAGTTTATGAGCAGTTCTTC.

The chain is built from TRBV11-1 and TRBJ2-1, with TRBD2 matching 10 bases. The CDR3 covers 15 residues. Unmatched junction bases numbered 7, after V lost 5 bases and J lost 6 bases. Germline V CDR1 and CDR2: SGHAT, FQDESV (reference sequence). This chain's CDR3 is CASSLSGRRGNEQFF. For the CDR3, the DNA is TGTGCCAGCAGCCTTAGCGGGAGGCGGGGCAATGAGCAGTTCTTC.

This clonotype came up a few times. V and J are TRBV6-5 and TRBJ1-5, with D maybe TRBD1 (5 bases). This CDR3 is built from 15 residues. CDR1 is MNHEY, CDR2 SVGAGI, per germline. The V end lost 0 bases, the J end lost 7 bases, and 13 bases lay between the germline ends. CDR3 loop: CASSYSERGDQPQHF. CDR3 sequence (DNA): TGTGCCAGCAGTTACTCAGAGAGGGGAGACCAGCCCCAGCATTTT.

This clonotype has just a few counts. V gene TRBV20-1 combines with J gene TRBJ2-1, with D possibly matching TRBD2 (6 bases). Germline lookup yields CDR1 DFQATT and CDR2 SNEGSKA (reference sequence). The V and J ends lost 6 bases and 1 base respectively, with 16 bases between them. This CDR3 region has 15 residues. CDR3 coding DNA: TGCAGTGCCTCTACGGGGGAGAGGTCCTACAATGAGCAGTTCTTC. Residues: CSASTGERSYNEQFF.

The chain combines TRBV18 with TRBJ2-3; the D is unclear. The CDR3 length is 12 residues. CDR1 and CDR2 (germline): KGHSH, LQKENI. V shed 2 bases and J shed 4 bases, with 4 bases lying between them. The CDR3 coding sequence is TGTGCCAGCTCACCAGGCCCAGATACGCAGTATTTT. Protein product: CASSPGPDTQYF.

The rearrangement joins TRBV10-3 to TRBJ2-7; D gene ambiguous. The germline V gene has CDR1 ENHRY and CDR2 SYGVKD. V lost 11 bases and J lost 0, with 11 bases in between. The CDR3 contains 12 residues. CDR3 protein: CASGHSSYEQYF. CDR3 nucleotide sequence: TGTGCCTCCGGGCACAGCTCCTACGAGCAGTACTTC.

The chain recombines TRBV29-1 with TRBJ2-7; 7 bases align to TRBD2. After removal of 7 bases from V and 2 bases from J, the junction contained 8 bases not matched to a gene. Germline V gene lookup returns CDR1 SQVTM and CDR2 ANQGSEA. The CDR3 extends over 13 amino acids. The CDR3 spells CSATSAPTYEQYF. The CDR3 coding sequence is TGCAGCGCTACTAGCGCCCCTACCTACGAGCAGTACTTC.

The CDR3 bases are TGCGCCAGCAGCTTGGACCGGACATCATACTCCTACGAGCAGTACTTC. As protein: CASSLDRTSYSYEQYF. J is TRBJ2-7 and V is TRBV5-1, with D perhaps matching TRBD1 (5 bases). The CDR3 covers 16 residues. CDR1 and CDR2 from the germline V gene are SGHRS and YFSETQ. Deletions cut 0 bases from V and 0 bases from J, with 13 bases between.